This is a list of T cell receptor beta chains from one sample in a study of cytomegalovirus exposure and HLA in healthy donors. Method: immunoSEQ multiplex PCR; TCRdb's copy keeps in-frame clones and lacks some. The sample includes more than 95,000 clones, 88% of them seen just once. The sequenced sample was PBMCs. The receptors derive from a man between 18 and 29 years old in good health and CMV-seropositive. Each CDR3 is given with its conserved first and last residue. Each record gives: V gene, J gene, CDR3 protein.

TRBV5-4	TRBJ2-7	CASSLYRDEQYF
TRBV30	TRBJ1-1	CAWSFQGRMNTEAFF
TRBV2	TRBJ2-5	CASSEGRILETQYF
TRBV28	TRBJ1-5	CASQRGGSQPQHF
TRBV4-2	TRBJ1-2	CASSQEAANYGYTF
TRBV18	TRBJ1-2	CASSPGVRETRGFNYGYTF
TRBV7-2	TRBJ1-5	CASSFTGGSSQPQHF
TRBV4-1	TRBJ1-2	CASSTRTGSDYGYTF
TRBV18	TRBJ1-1	CASSRDIGTEAFF
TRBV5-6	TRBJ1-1	CASSLDRMNTEAFF
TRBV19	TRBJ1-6	CASRQGIFNSPLHF
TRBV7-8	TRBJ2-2	CASSLALAGGSNTGELFF
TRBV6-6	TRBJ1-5	CASSVGGGNQPQHF
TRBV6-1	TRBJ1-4	CASSDVGGGDEKLFF
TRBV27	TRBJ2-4	CASSLWGGTPQRAKNIQYF
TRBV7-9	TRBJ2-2	CASSYTMNTGELFF
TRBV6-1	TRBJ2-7	CASSLGQGAYEQYF
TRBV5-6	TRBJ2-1	CASSSYRENLNEQFF
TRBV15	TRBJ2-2	CATSRDASGGAPGELFF
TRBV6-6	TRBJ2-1	CASGLLAEYEQFF
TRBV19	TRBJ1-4	CASSSQGTPNEKLFF
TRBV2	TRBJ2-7	CASVGSASYEQYF
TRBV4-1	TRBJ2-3	CASSQERGADTQYF